These 18 T cell receptor beta chains came from one sample sequenced in a study of cytomegalovirus exposure and HLA in healthy donors. PCR was performed using 60 Vbeta and 13 Jbeta primers. Clones were read by immunoSEQ multiplex PCR, and TCRdb kept only the in-frame ones, dropping some. Of 90,000 to 120,000 clones listed, around three quarters are singletons. What was sequenced was PBMCs. The receptors here all came from a woman between 18 and 29 years old in good health and CMV-seropositive.

This clone came up once. The rearrangement joins TRBV28 to TRBJ1-4; TRBD1 aligns across 7 bases. CDR1 is MDHEN, CDR2 SYDVKM, per germline. The ends lost 1 base at V and 2 bases at J; junction bases unmatched: 4. The CDR3 is made up of 16 amino acids. The CDR3 DNA reads as TGTGCCAGCAGTTTATTGGGGACAGCGACTAATGAAAAACTGTTTTTT. Translating gives CASSLLGTATNEKLFF.

The chain is built from TRBV10-1 and TRBJ1-2; a weak D match, TRBD1 (6 bases). CDR3 length: 13 residues. The V gene's germline CDR1 is WNHNN and CDR2 SYGVQD (reference sequence). Trimming pared 0 bases from V and 4 bases from J, leaving 6 bases between. In nucleotides, the CDR3 is TGCGCCAGCAGTGAGTCACAGGGCTATGGCTACACCTTC. Amino acid sequence: CASSESQGYGYTF.

The count of this clone is one. This chain joins TRBV12-5 and TRBJ2-1, with 9 bases that match TRBD2. V lost 0 bases, J lost 6 bases, and 9 bases stayed unmatched. The CDR3 covers 17 residues. The germline gives CDR1 LGHNT, CDR2 FRNRAP. The CDR3 sequence: CASGLVVEREASNEQFF. As DNA, the CDR3 is TGTGCTAGTGGTTTGGTTGTTGAGCGGGAGGCCTCCAATGAGCAGTTCTTC.

V gene TRBV10-3 combines with J gene TRBJ1-5; 9 nucleotides agree with TRBD1. CDR3 length: 14 residues. Losses at the gene ends were 6 bases for V and 6 bases for J; bases not matched to a gene: 6. Germline CDR1 reads ENHRY; CDR2 reads SYGVKD. CDR3 sequence reads: CAIRRDREGQPQHF. CDR3 DNA sequence: TGTGCCATCAGGAGGGACAGGGAAGGTCAGCCCCAGCATTTT.

The chain has TRBV6-1 and TRBJ1-1; possible D gene TRBD1, 5 bases. V lost 3 bases and J lost 4, with 12 bases in between. The CDR3 is made up of 14 amino acids. Looked up from germline, CDR1 is MNHNS and CDR2 is SASEGT. CDR3: CASSESGGLTEAFF. The CDR3 DNA follows: TGTGCCAGCAGTGAGTCGGGGGGACTCACTGAAGCTTTCTTT.

The chain links TRBV19 to TRBJ2-7; no clear D gene. V lost 3 bases, J lost 3 bases, and 12 bases lay in between. The CDR3 has 14 residues. CDR1 and CDR2 (germline): LNHDA, SQIVND (reference sequence). The CDR3 reads CASSMAVRSYEQYF. CDR3 nucleotide sequence: TGTGCCAGTAGTATGGCAGTACGGAGCTACGAGCAGTACTTC.

The chain recombines TRBV5-1 with TRBJ2-3; 7 positions match TRBD2. This CDR3 region has 15 residues. Trimming took 0 bases from V and 3 from J; bases not matched to a gene: 4. The germline CDR1 and CDR2 sequences are SGHRS and YFSETQ. The DNA for the CDR3 is TGCGCCAGCAGCTTGGACGGCGGGAGTACAGATACGCAGTATTTT. It yields the protein CASSLDGGSTDTQYF.

CDR3 region: CASIMTGAGNTIYF. In DNA, the CDR3 is TGTGCCAGCATTATGACAGGGGCCGGAAACACCATATATTTT. This rearrangement joins TRBV6-1 to TRBJ1-3; 8 bases agree with TRBD1. The germline gives CDR1 MNHNS, CDR2 SASEGT. CDR3 length equals 14 residues. The V and J ends lost 7 bases and 4 bases, in that order; junction bases with no gene match: 6.

The V call is TRBV10-3, the J call TRBJ1-1, with D uncertain. The CDR3 contains 11 residues. V was cut by 7 bases and J by 1 base, with 4 bases left in between. Looked up from germline, CDR1 is ENHRY and CDR2 is SYGVKD. The CDR3 nucleotides are TGTGCCATCACCTCGAACACTGAAGCTTTCTTT. Translated, it gives CAITSNTEAFF.

The rearrangement joins TRBV18 to TRBJ1-2, with TRBD1 identical over 10 bases. The length of the CDR3 is 16 residues. Germline lookup yields CDR1 KGHSH and CDR2 LQKENI. V gave up 0 bases and J gave up 3 bases; unmatched junction bases: 4. CDR3 nucleotide sequence: TGTGCCAGCTCACCACCGGGACAGGGGTTTTACTATGGCTACACCTTC. It yields the protein CASSPPGQGFYYGYTF.

CDR3 bases: TGCGCCAGCAGTGAGGGGAGCGGCCTCACCGGGGAGCTGTTTTTT. This sequence encodes CASSEGSGLTGELFF. This sequence joins TRBV10-1 and TRBJ2-2; maybe TRBD2 (5 bases). CDR3 size: 15 residues. CDR1 and CDR2 from the germline V gene are WNHNN and SYGVQD (reference sequence). V gave up 2 bases and J gave up 4 bases, with 11 bases separating them.

The chain employs TRBV28 and TRBJ2-2, with D possibly TRBD1 on 5 matching bases. Trimming removed 5 bases from V and 10 bases from J, with 29 bases in between. CDR3 length: 18 residues. The germline V gene encodes CDR1 MDHEN and CDR2 SYDVKM. CDR3 coding DNA: TGTGCCAGCAGTCCCAGGGCTAGGCTGTCTGGGCGGCGTTCGGAGCTGTTTTTT. Protein sequence: CASSPRARLSGRRSELFF.

The chain is built from TRBV10-1 and TRBJ2-7; D is uncertain. Trimming shortened V by 3 bases and J by 2 bases, and 11 bases separated the two germline ends. Germline-derived CDR1 and CDR2 are WNHNN and SYGVQD (reference sequence). The CDR3 runs to 14 residues. The CDR3 here is CASSDTGGPYEQYF. In DNA, the CDR3 is TGCGCCAGCAGTGACACCGGTGGGCCCTACGAGCAGTACTTC.

This chain connects TRBV2 to TRBJ2-7, with 8 bases lining up with TRBD1. V lost 5 bases, J lost 6 bases, and 9 bases stayed unmatched. CDR1 SNHLY and CDR2 FYNNEI come from the germline V gene. The CDR3 contains 14 residues. CDR3 in amino acids: CASSSLGQGGEQYF. CDR3 coding DNA: TGTGCCAGCAGTTCCCTAGGACAGGGCGGCGAGCAGTACTTC.

A few counts support this clone. The rearrangement uses TRBV7-3 and TRBJ2-1; TRBD2 is a possible D gene (6 bases). The V gene's germline CDR1 is SGHTA and CDR2 FQGTGA. Trimming stripped 8 bases from V and 4 bases from J, with 21 bases between. This CDR3 comprises 16 residues. The CDR3 protein is CASSLFPAGQYNEQFF. CDR3 coding DNA: TGTGCCAGCTCCTTATTCCCAGCGGGCCAATACAATGAGCAGTTCTTC.

The chain recombines TRBV6-5 with TRBJ2-1; 7 nucleotides match TRBD1. The ends lost 11 bases at V and 4 bases at J; junction bases unmatched: 8. Per germline, CDR1 MNHEY and CDR2 SVGAGI. This CDR3 has 13 amino acids. For the CDR3, the DNA is TGTGCCTGTTCGACAGGGAGTTACAATGAGCAGTTCTTC. It yields the protein CACSTGSYNEQFF.

The chain joins TRBV2 to TRBJ1-3; D remains unclear. CDR3 length: 13 amino acids. Trimming stripped 7 bases from V and 1 base from J, with 8 bases between. Germline loops: CDR1 SNHLY, CDR2 FYNNEI. The DNA for the CDR3 is TGTGCCAGCAATGCCCTATCTGGAAACACCATATATTTT. Its protein product is CASNALSGNTIYF.

This chain joins TRBV10-3 and TRBJ1-1, with 7 bases matching TRBD1. Germline loops: CDR1 ENHRY, CDR2 SYGVKD. The CDR3 has 14 residues. The trim removed 6 bases at V and 2 bases at J, leaving 6 bases unmatched. In DNA, the CDR3 is TGTGCCATCAGAGGACAGGAAAGTAACACTGAAGCTTTCTTT. It yields the protein CAIRGQESNTEAFF.